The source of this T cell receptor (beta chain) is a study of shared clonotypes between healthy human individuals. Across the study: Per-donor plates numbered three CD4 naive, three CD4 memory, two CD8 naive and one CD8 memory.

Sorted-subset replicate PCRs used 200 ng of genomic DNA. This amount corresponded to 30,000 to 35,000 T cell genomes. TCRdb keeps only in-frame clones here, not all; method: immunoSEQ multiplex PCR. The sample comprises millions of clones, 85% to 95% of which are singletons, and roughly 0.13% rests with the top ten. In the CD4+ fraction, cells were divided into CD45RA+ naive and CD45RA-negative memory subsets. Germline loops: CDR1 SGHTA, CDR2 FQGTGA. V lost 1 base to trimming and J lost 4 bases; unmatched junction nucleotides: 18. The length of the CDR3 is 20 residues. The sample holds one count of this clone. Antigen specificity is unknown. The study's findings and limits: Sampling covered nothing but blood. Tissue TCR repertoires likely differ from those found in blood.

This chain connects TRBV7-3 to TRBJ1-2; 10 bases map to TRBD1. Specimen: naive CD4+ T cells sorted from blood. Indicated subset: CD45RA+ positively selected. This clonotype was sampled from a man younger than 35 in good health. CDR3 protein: CASSLNPRGQGSRGIYGYTF. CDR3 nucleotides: TGTGCCAGCAGCTTAAATCCCCGGGGACAGGGGTCTCGAGGTATCTATGGCTACACCTTC.